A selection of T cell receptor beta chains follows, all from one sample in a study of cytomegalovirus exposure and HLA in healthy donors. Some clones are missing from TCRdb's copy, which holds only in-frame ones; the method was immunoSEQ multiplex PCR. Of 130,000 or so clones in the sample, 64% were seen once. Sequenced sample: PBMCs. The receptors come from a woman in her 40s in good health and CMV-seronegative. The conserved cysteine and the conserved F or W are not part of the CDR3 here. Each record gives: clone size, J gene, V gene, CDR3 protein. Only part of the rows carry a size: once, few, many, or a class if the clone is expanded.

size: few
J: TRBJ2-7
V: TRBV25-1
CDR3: ASSGADGSSYEQY

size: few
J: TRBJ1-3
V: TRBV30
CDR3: AWSRDRGGNTIY

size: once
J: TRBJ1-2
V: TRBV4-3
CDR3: ASSDETGGANYGYT

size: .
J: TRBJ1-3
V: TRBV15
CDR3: ATSRDRGNWNTIY

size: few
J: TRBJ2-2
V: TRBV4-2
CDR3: ASSQRARGPMNTGELF

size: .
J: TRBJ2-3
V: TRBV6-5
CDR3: ASSYQSLQTDTQY

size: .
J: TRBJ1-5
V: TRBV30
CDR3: AWSQGQGVLNQPQH

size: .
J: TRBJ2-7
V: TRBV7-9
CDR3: ASSGTGTGPYEQY

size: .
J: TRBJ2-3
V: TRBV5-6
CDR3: ASSLAVGQGTDTQY

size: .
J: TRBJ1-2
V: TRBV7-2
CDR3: ASTPSGGGGYT

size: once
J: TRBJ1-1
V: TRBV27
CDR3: ASSLSGGGSTEAF

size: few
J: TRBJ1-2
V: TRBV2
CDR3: ASSSLSTGSDGYT

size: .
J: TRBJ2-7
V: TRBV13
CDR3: ASSPPTGSLVHYEQY

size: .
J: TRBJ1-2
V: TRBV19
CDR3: ASSMGRAFYGYT

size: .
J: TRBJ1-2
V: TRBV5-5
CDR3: ASSLNRRGYT

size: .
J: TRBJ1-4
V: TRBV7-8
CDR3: ASSLAAGFNEKLF

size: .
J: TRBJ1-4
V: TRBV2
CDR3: ASSEAEGGAEKLF

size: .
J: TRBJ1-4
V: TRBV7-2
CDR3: ASSLDRDEKLF

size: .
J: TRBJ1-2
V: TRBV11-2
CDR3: ASSLAPDGYT

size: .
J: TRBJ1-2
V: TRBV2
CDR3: ASSPQGARGYT

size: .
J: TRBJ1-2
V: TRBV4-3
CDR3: ASSQDDRGRVNGYT

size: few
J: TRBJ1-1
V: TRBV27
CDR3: ASSFGTGREEAF

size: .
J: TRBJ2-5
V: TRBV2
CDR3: ASSQIAGGQETQY

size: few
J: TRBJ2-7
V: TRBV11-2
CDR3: ASSLVLSLGTGS